This T cell receptor (beta chain) was documented in a study of shared clonotypes between healthy human individuals. The overall study: CD4 naive and memory got three plates each, CD8 naive two, CD8 memory one.

The assay was carried out at the deep level. Profiled with immunoSEQ multiplex PCR; TCRdb holds only in-frame clones, not every one. The sample lists around 1,900,000 clones; just under 95% were seen once. The table lists this clone with a few counts. Its antigen remains unknown. Points from the study as a whole: Among donors, the sharing of clonotypes was expected to be influenced by sequencing depth. Generally, naive subsets came out with larger estimated richness than memory subsets.

The V end was cut by 3 bases, the J end by 2 bases, with 11 bases between. This CDR3 spans 15 amino acids. The germline V gene has CDR1 MNHEY and CDR2 SMNVEV (reference sequence). Positive CCR7 selection of CD45RO-negative cells yielded the naive CD8 cells, and terminally differentiated effector memory CD45RA+ cells were excluded. The source is a man aged 18 to 35 in good health. Some clones in this sample may be carry-over from other donors' samples. This chain uses TRBV27 with TRBJ1-5; D may be TRBD1 (5 bases). The sample consisted of naive CD8+ T cells from PBMCs. Written as DNA, the CDR3 is TGTGCCAGCAGTTTGGACAATACCCGCAATCAGCCCCAGCATTTT. Translated, it gives CASSLDNTRNQPQHF.